The 29 T cell receptor beta chains below were found in one sample sequenced in a study of control samples from healthy donors and cancer patients. Libraries were prepared by immunoSEQ multiplex PCR; TCRdb keeps only in-frame clonotypes and omits some of them. The sample has roughly 120,000 clones; about 95% are singletons. Input material: blood. The receptors derive from a young man in good health.

The chain links TRBV4-3 to TRBJ1-4, with D unresolved. The V end lost 1 base, the J end lost 5 bases, and 14 bases lay between the germline ends. This CDR3 spans 16 amino acids. The V gene's germline CDR1 is LGHNA and CDR2 YSLEER. CDR3 in DNA: TGCGCCAGCAGCCAAGCGGCGTACCCCCCCAATGAAAAACTGTTTTTT. This codes for CASSQAAYPPNEKLFF.

This rearrangement joins TRBV5-5 to TRBJ1-4; D remains ambiguous. The CDR3 length is 14 residues. Germline assignment: CDR1 SGHKS and CDR2 YYEKEE (reference sequence). The germline V and J ends were trimmed by 0 bases and 8 bases, with 11 bases remaining between them. Here the CDR3 reads CASSLVGMGEKLFF. The CDR3 nucleotides are TGTGCCAGCAGCTTGGTAGGGATGGGCGAAAAACTGTTTTTT.

This chain joins TRBV30 and TRBJ1-6, with D possibly being TRBD1 (5 bases). Germline values: CDR1 GTSNPN, CDR2 SVGIG (reference sequence). V shed 0 bases and J shed 10 bases, with 10 bases lying between them. The CDR3 has 13 residues. The CDR3 DNA is TGTGCCTGGAGTGTAACAGGAGGATCACCCCTCCACTTT. This codes for CAWSVTGGSPLHF.

The chain couples TRBV3-1 (or the pseudogene TRBV3-2) to TRBJ2-4; D might be TRBD1 or TRBD2, each matching 5 bases. CDR1 is LGHDT, CDR2 YNNKEL, per germline (reference sequence). V dropped 4 bases and J dropped 2 bases, with 21 bases sitting between them. The CDR3 has 18 amino acids. CDR3 in DNA: TGTGCCAGCAGCCCAAACGGGGCAGGCAGAAGAACCAAAAACATTCAGTACTTC. Its protein is CASSPNGAGRRTKNIQYF.

The J gene is TRBJ2-3, the V gene TRBV4-2; TRBD2 agrees at 11 bases. This CDR3 spans 17 amino acids. Germline assignment: CDR1 LGHNA and CDR2 YNFKEQ. V shed 3 bases, J shed 6 bases, and the junction held 11 bases outside the gene matches. DNA for the CDR3: TGTGCCAGCAGCCAGTCTCCGGGACTAGCGGTCGCGGATACGCAGTATTTT. Its protein product is CASSQSPGLAVADTQYF.

The V call is TRBV7-9, the J call TRBJ1-6; D is uncertain. CDR3 length equals 13 residues. Trimming took off 1 base at V and 14 bases at J, with 12 bases between the two ends. Germline values: CDR1 SEHNR, CDR2 FQNEAQ (reference sequence). The CDR3 DNA sequence: TGTGCCAGCAGCTTAGACTCCCTTGTCTCCCTCCACTTT. It yields the protein CASSLDSLVSLHF. The variable domain in full, with the rest retrieved from reference TRBV7-9 and TRBJ1-6, is DTGVSQNPRHKITKRGQNVTFRCDPISEHNRLYWYRQTLGQGPEFLTYFQNEAQLEKSRLLSDRFSAERPKGSFSTLEIQRTEQGDSAMYLCASSLDSLVSLHFGNGTRLTVT.

The J gene is TRBJ2-5, the V gene TRBV19, with 8 bases matching TRBD1. The length of the CDR3 is 13 residues. V shed 5 bases, J shed 4 bases, and the junction held 3 bases outside the gene matches. Germline V CDR1 and CDR2: LNHDA, SQIVND (reference sequence). Written as DNA, the CDR3 is TGTGCCAGTAGTCCGACAGGGGTAGAGACCCAGTACTTC. This codes for CASSPTGVETQYF.

This chain uses TRBV6-2 or TRBV6-3 with TRBJ1-1; 10 bases match TRBD1. The germline CDR1 and CDR2 sequences are MNHEY and SVGEGT. The V segment lost 2 bases and the J segment 6 bases; nucleotides outside the gene matches: 3. This CDR3 is 14 amino acids long. DNA of the CDR3: TGTGCCAGCAGTTACGACAGGGGGCGGGCTGAAGCTTTCTTT. Protein: CASSYDRGRAEAFF.

The chain has TRBV5-1 and TRBJ2-3, with 11 bases identical to TRBD2. The length of the CDR3 is 15 residues. CDR1 and CDR2 (germline): SGHRS, YFSETQ. The V gene end was trimmed by 2 bases and the J gene end by 5 bases; junction bases not matched to a gene: 4. CDR3 loop: CASSLLAGVGDTQYF. DNA of the CDR3: TGCGCCAGCAGCTTACTAGCGGGGGTTGGAGATACGCAGTATTTT.

The V call is TRBV15, the J call TRBJ1-1, with 7 bases lining up with TRBD1. After removal of 1 base from V and 8 bases from J, the junction contained 7 bases not matched to a gene. There are 14 residues in the CDR3. Germline loops: CDR1 LNHNV, CDR2 YYDKDF (reference sequence). CDR3 nucleotides: TGTGCCACCAGCAGAGGGACAGGTACTAACGAAGCTTTCTTT. Residues: CATSRGTGTNEAFF.

The chain couples TRBV25-1 to TRBJ2-1; D may be TRBD2 (5 bases). The V end was cut by 4 bases, the J end by 1 base, with 11 bases between. From germline, CDR1 is MGHDK and CDR2 SYGVNS. This CDR3 contains 15 residues. The CDR3 sequence is CASSAPEASYNEQFF. The DNA of the CDR3 is TGTGCCAGCAGTGCCCCGGAGGCATCCTACAATGAGCAGTTCTTC.

This chain joins TRBV2 and TRBJ1-4; 7 bases agree with TRBD1. Per the germline V gene, CDR1 is SNHLY and CDR2 is FYNNEI. V shed 8 bases and J 4 bases; nucleotides not matched to a gene: 7. This CDR3 region has 14 residues. Written as DNA, the CDR3 is TGTGCCAGCTCTAAGACAGGGTATAATGAAAAACTGTTTTTT. Amino acids: CASSKTGYNEKLFF.

The chain links TRBV9 to TRBJ1-2; weak D call: TRBD1 (5 bases). CDR1 and CDR2 (germline): SGDLS, YYNGEE. CDR3 length: 16 amino acids. The germline V and J ends were trimmed by 3 bases and 5 bases, with 20 bases remaining between them. The CDR3 coding sequence is TGTGCCAGCAGCGAGACGCCGGGACCGCGGCTATATGGCTACACCTTC. Its protein is CASSETPGPRLYGYTF.

The chain has TRBV7-9 and TRBJ1-1; TRBD1 aligns across 7 bases. CDR1 is SEHNR, CDR2 FQNEAQ, per germline (reference sequence). The CDR3 has 17 residues. The trim removed 5 bases at V and 2 bases at J, leaving 14 bases unmatched. This CDR3 is CASSPAAPPGGNTEAFF. In nucleotides, the CDR3 is TGTGCCAGCAGCCCAGCAGCGCCGCCAGGGGGTAACACTGAAGCTTTCTTT.

The genes are TRBV2 and TRBJ2-7; D remains unclear. Germline CDR1 and CDR2: SNHLY and FYNNEI. V was trimmed by 1 base and J by 1 base, leaving 8 bases between them. The CDR3 extends over 14 amino acids. This CDR3 is CASSEGRGSYEQYF. The CDR3 region has the DNA TGTGCCAGCAGTGAAGGGAGAGGATCCTACGAGCAGTACTTC.

This chain connects TRBV7-8 to TRBJ1-6; D may be TRBD1 (5 bases). V was pared by 0 bases and J by 5 bases, with 14 bases between. The CDR3 is 17 amino acids. CDR1 SGHVS and CDR2 FQNEAQ come from the germline V gene. The CDR3 protein is CASSLAQGRVNNSPLHF. The CDR3 nucleotides read TGTGCCAGCAGCTTAGCGCAGGGAAGGGTGAATAATTCACCCCTCCACTTT.

The CDR3 here is CASSSEQGLSYEQYF. In DNA, the CDR3 is TGTGCCAGCAGTTCCGAACAGGGTTTATCCTACGAGCAGTACTTC. The chain employs TRBV27 and TRBJ2-7, with D maybe TRBD1 (6 bases). Per the germline V gene, CDR1 is MNHEY and CDR2 is SMNVEV (reference sequence). V lost 4 bases to trimming and J lost 1 base, with 14 bases between them. The CDR3 loop spans 15 amino acids.

The rearrangement joins TRBV28 to TRBJ1-2; tentatively, D is TRBD1 (5 bases). The CDR3 covers 13 residues. Per germline, CDR1 MDHEN and CDR2 SYDVKM. V lost 6 bases to trimming and J lost 0 bases, with 8 bases between them. The CDR3 reads CASRSTANYGYTF. CDR3 sequence (DNA): TGTGCCAGCAGATCGACAGCTAACTATGGCTACACCTTC.

The V and J genes are TRBV5-1 and TRBJ1-2; D remains ambiguous. The CDR3 runs 13 residues. Germline V gene lookup returns CDR1 SGHRS and CDR2 YFSETQ. Between the trimmed V and J ends, which lost 6 bases and 7 bases, there was a span of 16 bases. The DNA for the CDR3 is TGCGCCAGCACCGGGAGAGGGTTTGGTGGCTACACCTTC. This translates into CASTGRGFGGYTF. The complete variable domain, with remaining parts taken from reference TRBV5-1 and TRBJ1-2, reads KAGVTQTPRYLIKTRGQQVTLSCSPISGHRSVSWYQQTPGQGLQFLFEYFSETQRNKGNFPGRFSGRQFSNSRSEMNVSTLELGDSALYLCASTGRGFGGYTFGSGTRLTVV.

The chain employs TRBV15 and TRBJ2-3, with TRBD2 identical over 7 bases. V was clipped by 4 bases and J by 1 base; unmatched bases: 8. Germline V gives CDR1 LNHNV, CDR2 YYDKDF (reference sequence). The CDR3 sequence is 16 residues long. The CDR3 sequence is CATSISEGGGTDTQYF. The DNA for the CDR3 is TGTGCCACCAGCATATCCGAGGGAGGGGGCACAGATACGCAGTATTTT. Complete variable domain (other parts from reference TRBV15 and TRBJ2-3): DAMVIQNPRYQVTQFGKPVTLSCSQTLNHNVMYWYQQKSSQAPKLLFHYYDKDFNNEADTPDNFQSRRPNTSFCFLDIRSPGLGDTAMYLCATSISEGGGTDTQYFGPGTRLTVL.

The J gene is TRBJ2-7, the V gene TRBV29-1; no clear D gene. V was trimmed by 1 base and J by 0 bases, leaving 7 bases between them. The CDR3 runs to 13 residues. The V gene's germline CDR1 is SQVTM and CDR2 ANQGSEA. The CDR3 protein is CSVEVSFSYEQYF. In nucleotides, the CDR3 is TGCAGCGTTGAAGTTTCCTTCTCCTACGAGCAGTACTTC.

The chain combines TRBV5-1 with TRBJ2-2, with 7 positions matching TRBD2. The CDR3 contains 15 residues. V shed 4 bases and J 0 bases; nucleotides not matched to a gene: 3. Germline CDR1 is SGHRS and CDR2 is YFSETQ. The DNA of the CDR3 is TGCGCCAGCAGCACCGGGGGGACGAACACCGGGGAGCTGTTTTTT. Its translation is CASSTGGTNTGELFF.

This rearrangement joins TRBV27 to TRBJ1-6; 8 positions match TRBD1. V shed 3 bases, J shed 4 bases, and the junction held 2 bases outside the gene matches. Per the germline V gene, CDR1 is MNHEY and CDR2 is SMNVEV (reference sequence). The CDR3 has 15 residues. CDR3 in DNA: TGTGCCAGCAGTTTTGACAGGGGTTATAATTCACCCCTCCACTTT. This gives the protein CASSFDRGYNSPLHF.

The chain links TRBV4-1 to TRBJ2-6; 7 bases line up with TRBD1. CDR1 and CDR2 (germline): MGHRA, YSYEKL. CDR3 size: 21 residues. V was clipped by 4 bases and J by 0 bases; unmatched bases: 18. The CDR3 sequence: CASSPPPDRVPFLSGANVLTF. DNA for the CDR3: TGCGCCAGCAGCCCCCCACCCGACAGGGTCCCTTTCCTCTCTGGGGCCAACGTCCTGACTTTC.

The chain has TRBV5-8 and TRBJ2-2, with 12 bases lining up with TRBD2. From germline, CDR1 is SGHTS and CDR2 YDEGEE. The CDR3 has 15 residues. The trim removed 4 bases at V and 6 bases at J, leaving 4 bases unmatched. The CDR3 loop is CASSLGTSGPGELFF. For the CDR3, the DNA is TGTGCCAGCAGCCTAGGGACTAGCGGGCCCGGGGAGCTGTTTTTT. The full variable domain, in which reference TRBV5-8 and TRBJ2-2 provide the parts outside the CDR3, is EAGVTQSPTHLIKTRGQQATLRCSPISGHTSVYWYQQALGLGLQFLLWYDEGEERNRGNFPPRFSGRQFPNYSSELNVNALELEDSALYLCASSLGTSGPGELFFGEGSRLTVL.

The J gene is TRBJ2-1, the V gene TRBV24-1; D could derive from TRBD1 or TRBD2 (6 bases each). Trimming cost V 5 bases and J 0 bases, with 13 bases left between them. There are 16 residues in the CDR3. Germline V gene data show CDR1 as KGHDR and CDR2 as SFDVKD. CDR3 nucleotides: TGTGCCACCAGTGGGGGGGCCGAAAGCTCCTACAATGAGCAGTTCTTC. Its protein product is CATSGGAESSYNEQFF.

The V and J genes are TRBV5-8 and TRBJ2-5, with a possible D match to TRBD1 (7 bases). In germline, CDR1 is SGHTS, CDR2 YDEGEE. The CDR3 sequence is 14 residues long. V lost 4 bases to trimming and J lost 10 bases, with 20 bases between them. The CDR3 here is CASSGRTGPGIQYF. DNA for the CDR3: TGTGCCAGCAGCGGGAGGACAGGACCTGGAATCCAGTACTTC.

This clone is termed medium-sized (0.01 to 0.1%). This sample includes further DNA sequences coding for the same CDR3. This sequence joins TRBV9 and TRBJ1-1; D call uncertain. The CDR3 has 12 residues. V was cut by 3 bases and J by 1 base, with 4 bases left in between. Germline values: CDR1 SGDLS, CDR2 YYNGEE. As DNA, the CDR3 is TGTGCCAGCAGCGGATCGAACACTGAAGCTTTCTTT. It is translated as CASSGSNTEAFF.

The chain couples TRBV3-1 (or the pseudogene TRBV3-2) to TRBJ1-6, with 7 bases matching TRBD1. The CDR3 is 12 residues long. With 3 bases clipped from V and 14 bases from J, the junction kept 4 bases outside the gene matches. Germline V CDR1 and CDR2: LGHDT, YNNKEL (reference sequence). The DNA for the CDR3 is TGTGCCAGCAGCCATAGCAGGGGGACCCTCCACTTT. This encodes CASSHSRGTLHF.